One and the same sample provided the 7 T cell receptor beta chains below, sequenced in a study of blood T cell repertoires in COVID-19. Clones were read by immunoSEQ multiplex PCR, and TCRdb kept only the in-frame ones, dropping some. The sample records about 120,000 clones, around 82% being singletons. The source material was peripheral blood. These receptors all come from a human donor in a cohort sampled during active COVID-19.

V and J are TRBV10-3 and TRBJ2-5; D perhaps matches TRBD2 (5 bases). The V gene lost 8 bases and the J gene lost 2 bases, with 12 bases spanning the gap. Germline V gene data show CDR1 as ENHRY and CDR2 as SYGVKD. The CDR3 covers 13 residues. This chain's CDR3 is CAIAEREQETQYF. CDR3 nucleotides: TGTGCCATCGCGGAAAGGGAGCAAGAGACCCAGTACTTC.

V and J are TRBV18 and TRBJ1-5; a possible D gene is TRBD1 (5 bases). Per germline, CDR1 KGHSH and CDR2 LQKENI. V lost 2 bases and J 1 base, leaving 18 bases between the germline ends. CDR3 size: 18 residues. CDR3 amino acids: CASSPGPGKVGSNQPQHF. DNA of the CDR3: TGTGCCAGCTCACCAGGGCCAGGGAAAGTCGGGAGCAATCAGCCCCAGCATTTT.

In DNA, the CDR3 is TGCAGTGCTAGTAAGGCTAGCGGGGGAAACAATGAGCAGTTCTTC. It codes for CSASKASGGNNEQFF. The chain couples TRBV20-1 to TRBJ2-1, with 10 nucleotides matching TRBD2. CDR3 length equals 15 residues. Germline V gene data show CDR1 as DFQATT and CDR2 as SNEGSKA (reference sequence). V was pared by 3 bases and J by 5 bases, with 7 bases of the junction left unmatched.

The V and J genes are TRBV7-2 and TRBJ1-1, with D perhaps matching TRBD1 (5 bases). This CDR3 spans 15 amino acids. Germline V gives CDR1 SGHTA, CDR2 FQGNSA. Trimming took 0 bases from V and 3 from J, leaving 11 bases between them. In DNA, the CDR3 is TGTGCCAGCAGCTTAGCGCCAGGGCGAGACACTGAAGCTTTCTTT. Its translation: CASSLAPGRDTEAFF.

V usage is TRBV28 and J usage is TRBJ2-5; D unresolved. Germline V gene sequence: CDR1 MDHEN, CDR2 SYDVKM. CDR3 length: 15 amino acids. Trimming took off 1 base at V and 1 base at J, with 10 bases between the two ends. The CDR3, as DNA: TGTGCCAGCAGTTTATATGCAGATACCCAAGAGACCCAGTACTTC. Amino acid sequence: CASSLYADTQETQYF.

The rearrangement uses TRBV6-2 or TRBV6-3 and TRBJ1-2; D not certain. CDR1 and CDR2 from the germline V gene are MNHEY and SVGEGT. This CDR3 is built from 13 residues. The V and J ends lost 2 bases and 3 bases respectively, with 7 bases between them. This CDR3 is CASSYGRYYGYTF. CDR3 bases: TGTGCCAGCAGTTACGGCCGCTACTATGGCTACACCTTC.

The gene calls are TRBV6-5 and TRBJ2-5, with 7 bases matching TRBD1. With V trimmed by 7 bases and J by 1 base, 9 bases remained unmatched. The CDR3 is 15 amino acids. Germline V lookup: CDR1 MNHEY, CDR2 SVGAGI. In nucleotides, the CDR3 is TGTGCCAGCATCCTGGGGCGACAGGGCCAAGAGACCCAGTACTTC. Translation: CASILGRQGQETQYF.